The 12 T cell receptor beta chains in this list originate from one sample, sequenced in a study of T cells in Graves' hyperthyroidism and ophthalmopathy (dated by TCRdb to the late 2010s). Receptor libraries were prepared by multiplex PCR. Sequencing was carried out with an Illumina HiSeq 2000. The TCR beta CDR3 regions were amplified from RNA transcripts. For the first round of RT-PCR on the TCR CDR3, the HTBI primer set was used together with the Qiagen OneStep RT-PCR kit. In-frame beta chains were kept once TCRdb had trimmed the public reads at Q25 with fastp and called clones with MiXCR. All rows with the same CDR3 protein become a single entry with the most common DNA and genes. Counted in this sample were hundreds of thousands of distinct CDR3 sequences; about a fifth of them appeared once. The top ten constitute 30% to 40% of the sample. Sequencing was done on a sample of blood. All receptors derive from a man younger than 40 with Graves' ophthalmopathy.

This clonotype was recorded at least ten times. This chain joins TRBV12-3 or TRBV12-4 and TRBJ2-3, with D unclear. CDR3 length: 14 amino acids. V dropped 3 bases and J dropped 4 bases, with 11 bases sitting between them. CDR3 in amino acids: CASSFYRAPDTQYF. DNA of the CDR3: TGTGCCAGCAGTTTTTATAGGGCCCCAGATACGCAGTATTTT.

This chain links TRBV10-3 with TRBJ1-2, with 7 nucleotides matching TRBD1. Germline V gives CDR1 ENHRY, CDR2 SYGVKD. The CDR3 has 12 residues. Trimming cost V 2 bases and J 6 bases; bases outside gene matches: 0. The CDR3 loop is CAISETGDGYTF. CDR3 nucleotides: TGTGCCATCAGTGAGACAGGGGATGGCTACACCTTC.

The CDR3 loop reads CAISESIRGRSTDTQYF. Written as DNA, the CDR3 is TGTGCCATCAGTGAGTCAATAAGGGGTAGAAGCACAGATACGCAGTATTTT. The J gene is TRBJ2-3, the V gene TRBV10-3, with D perhaps TRBD1 (5 bases). The CDR3 runs to 17 residues. The ends were cut back, 0 bases at V and 0 bases at J, with 13 bases in the middle. Germline V lookup: CDR1 ENHRY, CDR2 SYGVKD.

This clonotype occurred once. The V and J genes are TRBV2 and TRBJ2-3, with 7 bases identical to TRBD1. Germline trimming cut 2 bases from V and 2 bases from J; bases unmatched to any gene: 7. The CDR3 contains 16 residues. CDR1 is SNHLY, CDR2 FYNNEI, per germline. DNA for the CDR3: TGTGCCAGCAGTGAATCTCTGACAGGGTACACAGATACGCAGTATTTT. It translates to CASSESLTGYTDTQYF.

This chain joins TRBV5-1 and TRBJ2-1; TRBD1 matches at 12 bases. Germline CDR1 and CDR2: SGHRS and YFSETQ. This CDR3 region has 16 residues. V lost 4 bases to trimming and J lost 8 bases; unmatched junction nucleotides: 10. The CDR3 nucleotides are TGCGCCAGCAGCGGGGGACAGGGGGCGCATGTGTATGAGCAGTTCTTC. Translated, it gives CASSGGQGAHVYEQFF.

This clonotype was counted a few times. The rearrangement joins TRBV19 to TRBJ2-4; no firm D call. V dropped 1 base and J dropped 6 bases, with 13 bases sitting between them. CDR3 length: 15 residues. Germline assignment: CDR1 LNHDA and CDR2 SQIVND (reference sequence). CDR3 nucleotide sequence: TGTGCCAGTAGTATAGGTCATAGCACACCAAACATTCAGTACTTC. Translated: CASSIGHSTPNIQYF.

At least ten counts were recorded for this clonotype. V and J are TRBV20-1 and TRBJ2-7, with unresolved D. The germline V gene encodes CDR1 DFQATT and CDR2 SNEGSKA (reference sequence). V lost 3 bases and J 3 bases, leaving 6 bases between the germline ends. CDR3 length: 11 residues. CDR3 DNA: TGCAGTGCTAGTCGCGGCTACGAGCAGTACTTC. Protein: CSASRGYEQYF.

This clonotype was observed a single time. The chain recombines TRBV19 with TRBJ1-1; tentatively, D is TRBD1 (6 bases). The CDR3 loop spans 13 amino acids. Trimming took off 5 bases at V and 10 bases at J, with 17 bases between the two ends. Looked up from germline, CDR1 is LNHDA and CDR2 is SQIVND (reference sequence). The CDR3 sequence: CASSFRDIKVAFF. For the CDR3, the DNA is TGTGCCAGTAGTTTCCGGGACATTAAGGTAGCTTTCTTT.

This clonotype turned up a few times. CDR3 DNA: TGCAGTGCTAGAGGCTCCGCTAGCGGGCTAAGCTCCTACGAGCAGTACTTC. As protein: CSARGSASGLSSYEQYF. The V call is TRBV20-1, the J call TRBJ2-7, with TRBD2 matching over 8 bases. The CDR3 totals 17 residues. V dropped 1 base and J dropped 0; count of bases not matched to a gene: 11. The germline V gene encodes CDR1 DFQATT and CDR2 SNEGSKA (reference sequence).

The chain employs TRBV27 and TRBJ2-3; 8 positions match TRBD2. After removal of 9 bases from V and 4 bases from J, the junction contained 15 bases not matched to a gene. This CDR3 has 16 amino acids. Germline V gene data show CDR1 as MNHEY and CDR2 as SMNVEV (reference sequence). CDR3 sequence reads: CASQPLGLGQADTQYF. DNA for the CDR3: TGTGCCAGTCAACCCCTGGGACTAGGTCAAGCAGATACGCAGTATTTT.

This chain uses TRBV6-2 or TRBV6-3 with TRBJ2-3; the D gene is possibly TRBD2 (6 bases). The germline CDR1 and CDR2 sequences are MNHEY and SVGEGT. V gave up 2 bases and J gave up 1 base, with 16 bases separating them. This CDR3 contains 17 residues. The CDR3 spells CASSYPLGDWGTDTQYF. In nucleotides, the CDR3 is TGTGCCAGCAGTTACCCTTTGGGGGACTGGGGCACAGATACGCAGTATTTT.

This clonotype has more than one count but fewer than ten. This chain connects TRBV18 to TRBJ1-4; TRBD1 aligns across 12 bases. CDR1 is KGHSH and CDR2 is LQKENI in the germline V gene. J gave up 8 bases and V 6 bases, and 10 bases lay outside the gene matches. This CDR3 region has 16 residues. CDR3 nucleotides: TGTGCCAGCTCGCCTCTTCCGGGACAGGGGGCAGAAAAACTGTTTTTT. Protein sequence: CASSPLPGQGAEKLFF.